This entry concerns a single TCR beta chain. As yet, its antigen is unknown. PCR primers comprised 60 Vbeta and 13 Jbeta primers. The method was immunoSEQ multiplex PCR; TCRdb's version includes in-frame clones alone and lacks a portion of them. The sample carries roughly 110,000 clones, 75% to 80% recorded once. The data were obtained in a study of cytomegalovirus exposure and HLA in healthy donors. Turning to the study itself: Earlier, fewer than 140 million unique TCR beta sequences were recovered from approximately 180 million T cells by an analysis.

General observations from the study: Being productive about 90% or about 30% of the time was typical of most TCR beta V segments in an earlier analysis.

Germline V gene lookup returns CDR1 SNHLY and CDR2 FYNNEI. This CDR3 is 14 amino acids long. Trimming removed 2 bases at V and 5 bases at J, with 12 bases between. The TCR was taken from a woman between 35 and 50 years old in good health and CMV-seropositive. Material: PBMCs. The rearrangement joins TRBV2 to TRBJ1-2, with D perhaps matching TRBD1 (6 bases). Here the CDR3 DNA reads TGTGCCAGCAGTGAACAGGGGATGTCTTATGGCTACACCTTC. Its protein product is CASSEQGMSYGYTF.